This TCR beta chain is drawn from a study of blood T cell repertoires in COVID-19. Study-wide background: Sources were T cells, B-cell-depleted T cells, or PBMCs; the material itself was cDNA or gDNA.

Original analysis: Researchers report that nucleated cell counts were estimated from reference gene primer amplification. Sequenced by immunoSEQ multiplex PCR; TCRdb stores in-frame clones only, minus some. V and J calls and clone size are as listed in that table; D and trimming were resolved from the DNA. Of over 350,000 clones listed, about 87% were seen once; the top ten hold approximately 9.3%. The CDR3 runs 15 residues. The germline V gene encodes CDR1 SGHTS and CDR2 YDEGEE. The V gene end was trimmed by 0 bases and the J gene end by 2 bases; junction bases not matched to a gene: 4. Participants reported their clinical history, and cohort assignment relied on those reports. The study counted Cohort 3 donors as recovered given two negative PCRs, clearance, or symptom resolution.

The V and J genes are TRBV5-8 and TRBJ2-7, with 8 bases that match TRBD1. This receptor was identified in a woman in her 50s who had recovered from COVID-19. The sample taken for sequencing was PBMCs or T cells enriched from blood (not recorded which). The CDR3 region is CASSLGVTGAYEQYF. The CDR3, as DNA: TGTGCCAGCAGCTTGGGGGTGACAGGGGCCTACGAGCAGTACTTC.